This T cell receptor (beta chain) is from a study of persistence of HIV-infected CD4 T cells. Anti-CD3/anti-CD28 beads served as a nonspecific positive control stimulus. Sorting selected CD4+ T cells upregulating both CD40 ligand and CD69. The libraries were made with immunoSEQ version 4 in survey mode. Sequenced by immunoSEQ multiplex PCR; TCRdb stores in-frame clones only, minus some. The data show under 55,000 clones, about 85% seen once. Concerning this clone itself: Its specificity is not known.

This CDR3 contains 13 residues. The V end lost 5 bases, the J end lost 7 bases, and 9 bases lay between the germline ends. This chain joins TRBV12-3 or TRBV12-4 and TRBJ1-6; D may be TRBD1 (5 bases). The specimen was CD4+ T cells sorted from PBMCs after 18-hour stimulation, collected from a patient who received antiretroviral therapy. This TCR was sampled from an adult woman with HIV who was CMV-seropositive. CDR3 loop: CASSLRTNSPLHF. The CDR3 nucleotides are TGTGCCAGCAGTCTACGGACAAATTCACCCCTCCACTTT.